This T cell receptor (beta chain) is from a study of CD8+ T cells in alopecia areata. Study-level information: Those patients who were treated received oral tofacitinib, which was given at 5 to 10 mg twice daily for moderate-to-severe alopecia areata. Study outcomes and limitations: More clonal than normal scalp was lesional scalp, particularly alopecia totalis/universalis.

As regards this clone: No antigen is known for it.

Sampling of alopecia areata patients yielded lesional scalp punch biopsies as well as peripheral blood. CDR1 SGHTA and CDR2 FQGTGA come from the germline V gene. The germline V and J ends were trimmed by 1 base and 5 bases, with 14 bases remaining between them. This CDR3 spans 15 amino acids. RNA was isolated and reverse transcribed to cDNA, the sequencing template. TCRdb keeps only in-frame clones here, not all; method: immunoSEQ multiplex PCR. Of thousands of clones listed, approximately 71% are singletons. The chain recombines TRBV7-3 with TRBJ1-1; maybe TRBD1 (5 bases). The clonotype was recovered from a human donor with alopecia areata. The material was skin, obtained at week 0. CDR3 residues: CASSLRDPEGTEAFF. CDR3 nucleotides: TGTGCCAGCAGCTTAAGGGACCCCGAAGGAACTGAAGCTTTCTTT.